The 19 T cell receptor beta chains listed next were all sequenced from one sample in a study of blood T cell repertoires in COVID-19. The protocol was immunoSEQ multiplex PCR, while the TCRdb copy is restricted to in-frame clones and leaves out a portion. This sample has around 170,000 clones, with 86% found just once. Material: peripheral blood. The origin of the receptors is a man over 45 with active or convalescent COVID-19.

The V gene is TRBV4-2, the J gene TRBJ2-1; 10 nucleotides agree with TRBD2. The germline gives CDR1 LGHNA, CDR2 YNFKEQ. CDR3 length equals 18 residues. V lost 4 bases to trimming and J lost 4 bases; unmatched junction nucleotides: 13. CDR3 coding DNA: TGTGCCAGCAGCCGTTCGAGAACTAGCGGGACGGAATACAATGAGCAGTTCTTC. This sequence encodes CASSRSRTSGTEYNEQFF.

The rearrangement links TRBV6-5 to TRBJ2-7, with D maybe TRBD2 (5 bases). From germline, CDR1 is MNHEY and CDR2 SVGAGI. The CDR3 runs 12 residues. V shed 6 bases and J shed 4 bases, with 10 bases lying between them. CDR3 residues: CASSSPGYEQYF. In DNA, the CDR3 is TGTGCCAGCAGCTCTCCGGGATACGAGCAGTACTTC.

This chain connects TRBV5-4 to TRBJ1-2; D not resolved. Germline CDR1 reads SGHNT; CDR2 reads YYREEE (reference sequence). This CDR3 has 14 residues. Trimming left V 1 base short and J 4 bases short, with 11 bases between. This CDR3 is CASSLSTQIYGYTF. DNA for the CDR3: TGTGCCAGCAGCTTGAGCACACAGATCTATGGCTACACCTTC.

This clone appeared a few times. The CDR3 coding sequence is TGTGCCAGCAGTTCAAGTAGCGGGAGTACAGATACGCAGTATTTT. Translated, it gives CASSSSSGSTDTQYF. The chain couples TRBV27 to TRBJ2-3, with 9 nucleotides matching TRBD2. Germline lookup yields CDR1 MNHEY and CDR2 SMNVEV (reference sequence). Losses at the gene ends were 4 bases for V and 3 bases for J; bases not matched to a gene: 5. The CDR3 runs to 15 residues.

The genes are TRBV5-5 and TRBJ1-1; D may be TRBD1 (6 bases). The V gene lost 4 bases and the J gene lost 4 bases, with 14 bases spanning the gap. This CDR3 contains 14 residues. Germline-derived CDR1 and CDR2 are SGHKS and YYEKEE (reference sequence). The CDR3 DNA sequence: TGTGCCAGCAGCCGTTCAGGGGTAGGCACTGAAGCTTTCTTT. The encoded protein is CASSRSGVGTEAFF.

The chain combines TRBV30 with TRBJ1-6, with TRBD1 identical over 10 bases. Per the germline V gene, CDR1 is GTSNPN and CDR2 is SVGIG (reference sequence). After removal of 4 bases from V and 9 bases from J, the junction contained 6 bases not matched to a gene. The CDR3 is 14 residues long. CDR3 coding DNA: TGTGCCTGGAAAATGGACAGGGGGTTTTCACCCCTCCACTTT. It yields the protein CAWKMDRGFSPLHF.

The chain employs TRBV4-3 and TRBJ1-2; perhaps TRBD1 as D (6 bases). The germline V gene has CDR1 LGHNA and CDR2 YSLEER. V lost 1 base and J 3 bases, leaving 12 bases between the germline ends. The CDR3 contains 15 residues. CDR3 amino acids: CASSQGGGWDYGYTF. The CDR3 region has the DNA TGCGCCAGCAGCCAAGGCGGGGGCTGGGACTATGGCTACACCTTC.

The CDR3 DNA is TGTGCCAGCTACGGCCCAGAAGGAGGAAAACTGTTTTTT. Its translation is CASYGPEGGKLFF. The chain carries TRBV6-5 and TRBJ1-4; D is uncertain. The germline V and J ends were trimmed by 8 bases and 10 bases, with 17 bases remaining between them. The V gene's germline CDR1 is MNHEY and CDR2 SVGAGI. This CDR3 contains 13 residues.

This clone was seen more than once but under ten times. V and J are TRBV27 and TRBJ1-1; TRBD1 might be the D (6 bases). V gave up 3 bases and J gave up 1 base, with 12 bases separating them. In germline, CDR1 is MNHEY, CDR2 SMNVEV (reference sequence). The CDR3 covers 15 residues. DNA of the CDR3: TGTGCCAGCAGTTTCCGACAGGTTTCGAACACTGAAGCTTTCTTT. Its translation: CASSFRQVSNTEAFF.

V gene TRBV3-1 (or the pseudogene TRBV3-2) combines with J gene TRBJ2-1; TRBD2 aligns across 14 bases. J gave up 7 bases and V 4 bases, and 6 bases lay outside the gene matches. Germline values: CDR1 LGHDT, CDR2 YNNKEL (reference sequence). The CDR3 totals 16 residues. The CDR3 nucleotides read TGTGCCAGCAGCCTACTGACTAGCGGGAGGGGTAATGAGCAGTTCTTC. It codes for CASSLLTSGRGNEQFF.

This clone was detected only a few times. The genes are TRBV19 and TRBJ1-1; 9 bases are a match to TRBD1. This CDR3 contains 17 residues. Germline CDR1 reads LNHDA; CDR2 reads SQIVND (reference sequence). Trimming removed 3 bases from V and 5 bases from J; junction bases left unmatched: 13. In DNA, the CDR3 is TGTGCCAGTAGTATCCACCGGGACAGGGTCGGAGGAACTGAAGCTTTCTTT. Protein sequence: CASSIHRDRVGGTEAFF.

This clone has a single count. The identical CDR3 is also encoded by other nucleotide sequences in the sample. This chain connects TRBV9 to TRBJ1-1, with no clear D. Per the germline V gene, CDR1 is SGDLS and CDR2 is YYNGEE. With 0 bases removed from V and 0 bases from J, the gap between germline ends came to 6 bases. The CDR3 totals 14 residues. CDR3 DNA: TGTGCCAGCAGCGTAGGGCAGATGAACACTGAAGCTTTCTTT. It codes for CASSVGQMNTEAFF.

In this sample, this clone turned up once. The genes are TRBV6-1 and TRBJ1-4, with 7 bases aligning to TRBD1. This CDR3 has 14 residues. The germline V gene has CDR1 MNHNS and CDR2 SASEGT. J was trimmed by 8 bases and V by 1 base; bases with no gene match: 4. CDR3 DNA: TGTGCCAGCAGTGAAGACAGGGGCTGGGAAAAACTGTTTTTT. It is translated as CASSEDRGWEKLFF.

The V call is TRBV24-1, the J call TRBJ2-2; TRBD1 aligns across 9 bases. The germline CDR1 and CDR2 sequences are KGHDR and SFDVKD. The CDR3 has 16 amino acids. V gave up 4 bases and J gave up 1 base; unmatched junction bases: 3. CDR3 DNA sequence: TGTGCCACCAGTGAACCGGGACAGGGGAACACCGGGGAGCTGTTTTTT. This gives the protein CATSEPGQGNTGELFF.

The chain joins TRBV6-8 to TRBJ2-3; 7 nucleotides agree with TRBD1. Per germline, CDR1 MNHGY and CDR2 SAAAGT. V gave up 10 bases and J gave up 1 base; unmatched junction bases: 8. The CDR3 totals 14 residues. CDR3 sequence reads: CANKQGLGTDTQYF. The CDR3 DNA follows: TGTGCCAACAAACAGGGGCTTGGCACAGATACGCAGTATTTT.

This rearrangement joins TRBV13 to TRBJ1-6, with D unclear. Germline V lookup: CDR1 PRHDT, CDR2 FYEKMQ (reference sequence). Trimming took off 0 bases at V and 11 bases at J, with 11 bases between the two ends. This CDR3 comprises 14 residues. The CDR3: CASSLGALETPLHF. The CDR3 DNA is TGTGCCAGCAGCTTAGGGGCACTGGAGACACCCCTCCACTTT.

The CDR3 bases are TGTGCCACCAGTGTCACAGGGGAGGGCAATCAGCCCCAGCATTTT. This encodes CATSVTGEGNQPQHF. The chain recombines TRBV24-1 with TRBJ1-5; 7 nucleotides align to TRBD1. Germline assignment: CDR1 KGHDR and CDR2 SFDVKD. The CDR3 consists of 15 residues. The ends lost 5 bases at V and 2 bases at J; junction bases unmatched: 5.

As to this clone: The sample holds other DNA sequences that translate to the same CDR3. The chain recombines TRBV7-9 with TRBJ2-7; D may be TRBD2 (6 bases). V lost 0 bases and J 2 bases, leaving 8 bases between the germline ends. This CDR3 contains 14 residues. Germline CDR1 and CDR2: SEHNR and FQNEAQ (reference sequence). The CDR3 region is CASSLAGGTYEQYF. The CDR3 DNA is TGTGCCAGCAGCTTAGCCGGGGGAACCTACGAGCAGTACTTC.

The rearrangement joins TRBV7-3 to TRBJ2-7, with TRBD2 as a possible D gene (6 bases). Looked up from germline, CDR1 is SGHTA and CDR2 is FQGTGA. V was shortened by 4 bases and J by 7 bases, with 14 bases between the two germline ends. The CDR3 runs 13 residues. The chain's CDR3 is CASSSQTTSEQYF. The CDR3 nucleotides read TGTGCCAGCAGCTCCCAGACGACTAGTGAGCAGTACTTC.